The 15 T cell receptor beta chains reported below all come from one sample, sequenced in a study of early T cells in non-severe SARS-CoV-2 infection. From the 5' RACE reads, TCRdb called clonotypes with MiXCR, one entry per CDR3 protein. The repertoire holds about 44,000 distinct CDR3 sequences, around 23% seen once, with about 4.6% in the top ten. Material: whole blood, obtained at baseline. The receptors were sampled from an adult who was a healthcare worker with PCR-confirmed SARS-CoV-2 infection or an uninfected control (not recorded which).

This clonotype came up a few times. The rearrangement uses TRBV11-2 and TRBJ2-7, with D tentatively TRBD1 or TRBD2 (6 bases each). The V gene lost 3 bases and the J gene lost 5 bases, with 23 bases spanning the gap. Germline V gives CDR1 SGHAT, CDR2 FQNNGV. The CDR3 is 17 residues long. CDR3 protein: CASSLNGGQEIVNEQYF. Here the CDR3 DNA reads TGTGCCAGCAGCTTGAATGGGGGGCAGGAAATCGTCAACGAGCAGTACTTC.

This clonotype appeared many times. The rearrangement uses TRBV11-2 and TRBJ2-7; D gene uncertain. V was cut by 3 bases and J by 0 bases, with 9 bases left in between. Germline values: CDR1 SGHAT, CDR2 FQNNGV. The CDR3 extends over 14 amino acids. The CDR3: CASSFDRNSYEQYF. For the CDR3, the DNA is TGTGCCAGCAGCTTCGACCGCAACTCCTACGAGCAGTACTTC.

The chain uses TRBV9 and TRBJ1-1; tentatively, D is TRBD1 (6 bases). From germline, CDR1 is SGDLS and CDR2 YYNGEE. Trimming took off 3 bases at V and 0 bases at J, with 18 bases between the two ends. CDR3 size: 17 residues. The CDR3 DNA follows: TGTGCCAGCAGCGCCCCCCGGGGGGGCGAGATGAACACTGAAGCTTTCTTT. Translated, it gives CASSAPRGGEMNTEAFF.

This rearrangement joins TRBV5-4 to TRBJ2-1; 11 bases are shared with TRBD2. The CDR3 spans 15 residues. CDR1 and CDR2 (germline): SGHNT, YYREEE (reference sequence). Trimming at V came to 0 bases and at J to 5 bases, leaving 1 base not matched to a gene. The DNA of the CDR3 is TGTGCCAGCAGCTTGGGACTAGCGGGAAACAATGAGCAGTTCTTC. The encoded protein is CASSLGLAGNNEQFF. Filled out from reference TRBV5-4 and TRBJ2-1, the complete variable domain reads ETGVTQSPTHLIKTRGQQVTLRCSSQSGHNTVSWYQQALGQGPQFIFQYYREEENGRGNFPPRFSGLQFPNYSSELNVNALELDDSALYLCASSLGLAGNNEQFFGPGTRLTVL.

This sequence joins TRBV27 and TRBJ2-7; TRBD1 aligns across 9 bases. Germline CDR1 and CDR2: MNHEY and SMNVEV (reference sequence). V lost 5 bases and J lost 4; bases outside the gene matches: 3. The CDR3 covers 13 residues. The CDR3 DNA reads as TGTGCCAGCAGTATCGGGACAGGGTACGAGCAGTACTTC. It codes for CASSIGTGYEQYF.

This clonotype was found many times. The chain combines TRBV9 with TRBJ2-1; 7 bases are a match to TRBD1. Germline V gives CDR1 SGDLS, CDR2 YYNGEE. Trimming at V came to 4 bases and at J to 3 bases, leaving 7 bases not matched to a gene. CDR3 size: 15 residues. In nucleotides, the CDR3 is TGTGCCAGCAGCCCCGTGGGACAGATCTACAATGAGCAGTTCTTC. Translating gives CASSPVGQIYNEQFF. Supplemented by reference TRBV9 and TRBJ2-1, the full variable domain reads DSGVTQTPKHLITATGQRVTLRCSPRSGDLSVYWYQQSLDQGLQFLIQYYNGEERAKGNILERFSAQQFPDLHSELNLSSLELGDSALYFCASSPVGQIYNEQFFGPGTRLTVL.

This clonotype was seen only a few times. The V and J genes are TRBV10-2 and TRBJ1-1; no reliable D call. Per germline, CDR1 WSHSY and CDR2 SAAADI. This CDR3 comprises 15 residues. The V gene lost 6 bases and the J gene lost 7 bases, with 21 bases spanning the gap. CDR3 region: CASRAITSETSEAFF. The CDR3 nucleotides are TGCGCCAGCAGGGCCATTACATCTGAAACAAGTGAAGCTTTCTTT.

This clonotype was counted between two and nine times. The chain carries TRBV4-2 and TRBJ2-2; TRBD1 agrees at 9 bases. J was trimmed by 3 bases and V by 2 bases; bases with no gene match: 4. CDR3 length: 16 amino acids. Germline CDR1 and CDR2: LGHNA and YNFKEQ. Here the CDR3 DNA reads TGTGCCAGCAGCCAATCAGGACAGGGGTACACCGGGGAGCTGTTTTTT. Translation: CASSQSGQGYTGELFF.

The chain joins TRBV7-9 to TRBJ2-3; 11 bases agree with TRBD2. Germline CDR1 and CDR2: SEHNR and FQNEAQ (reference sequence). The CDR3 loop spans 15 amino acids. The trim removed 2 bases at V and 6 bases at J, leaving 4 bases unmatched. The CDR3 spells CASSLPGLAADTQYF. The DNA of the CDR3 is TGTGCCAGCAGCTTACCGGGACTAGCGGCGGATACGCAGTATTTT.

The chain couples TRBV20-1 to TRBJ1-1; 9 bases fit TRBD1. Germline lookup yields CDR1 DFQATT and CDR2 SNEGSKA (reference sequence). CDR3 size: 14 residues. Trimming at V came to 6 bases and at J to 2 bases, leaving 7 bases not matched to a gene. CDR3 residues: CSAESGQGNTEAFF. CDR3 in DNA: TGCAGTGCCGAATCGGGACAGGGAAACACTGAAGCTTTCTTT.

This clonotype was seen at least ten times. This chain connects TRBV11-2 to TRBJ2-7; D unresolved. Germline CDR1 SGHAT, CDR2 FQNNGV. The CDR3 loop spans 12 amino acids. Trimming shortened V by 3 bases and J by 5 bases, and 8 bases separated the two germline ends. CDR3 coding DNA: TGTGCCAGCAGCTTTTCAAACCACGAGCAGTACTTC. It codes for CASSFSNHEQYF.

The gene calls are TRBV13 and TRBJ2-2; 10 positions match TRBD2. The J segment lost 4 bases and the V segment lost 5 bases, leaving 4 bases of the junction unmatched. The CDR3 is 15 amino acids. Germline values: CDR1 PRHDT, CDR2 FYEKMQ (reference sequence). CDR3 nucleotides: TGTGCCAGCAGCGCGGGACTAGCGTTCACCGGGGAGCTGTTTTTT. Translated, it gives CASSAGLAFTGELFF. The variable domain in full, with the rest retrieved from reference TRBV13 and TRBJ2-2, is AAGVIQSPRHLIKEKRETATLKCYPIPRHDTVYWYQQGPGQDPQFLISFYEKMQSDKGSIPDRFSAQQFSDYHSELNMSSLELGDSALYFCASSAGLAFTGELFFGEGSRLTVL.

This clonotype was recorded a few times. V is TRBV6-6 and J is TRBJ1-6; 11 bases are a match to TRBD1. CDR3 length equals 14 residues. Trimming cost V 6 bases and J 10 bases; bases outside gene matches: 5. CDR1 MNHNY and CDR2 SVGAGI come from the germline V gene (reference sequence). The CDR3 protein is CASSRDRGYSPLHF. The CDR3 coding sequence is TGTGCCAGCAGCCGGGACAGGGGGTACTCACCCCTCCACTTT.

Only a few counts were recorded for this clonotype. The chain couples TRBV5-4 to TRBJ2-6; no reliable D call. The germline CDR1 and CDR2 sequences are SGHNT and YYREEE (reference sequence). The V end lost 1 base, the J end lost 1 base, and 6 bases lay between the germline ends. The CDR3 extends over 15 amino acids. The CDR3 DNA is TGTGCCAGCAGCTTGTTAGGGTCTGGGGCCAACGTCCTGACTTTC. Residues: CASSLLGSGANVLTF.

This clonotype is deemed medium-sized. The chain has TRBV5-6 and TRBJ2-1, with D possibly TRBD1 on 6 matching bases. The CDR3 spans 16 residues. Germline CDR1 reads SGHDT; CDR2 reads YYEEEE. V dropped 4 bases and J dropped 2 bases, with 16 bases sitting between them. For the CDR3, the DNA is TGTGCCAGCAGCCAGGACGTGGGGGCTACCTACAATGAGCAGTTCTTC. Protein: CASSQDVGATYNEQFF.